These 21 T cell receptor beta chains originate from one sample sequenced in a study of patients and donors after allogeneic stem cell transplantation. TCRdb independently ran MiXCR on the RT-PCR reads; one entry per CDR3 protein. This sample has about 960,000 distinct CDR3 sequences; about a sixth occur once, and the top ten carry approximately 5.9%. Material: blood, either unsorted or a sorted T cell fraction (not recorded which). Every receptor here comes from a human donor who was either an allogeneic HSCT recipient or a stem cell or donor lymphocyte infusion donor (not recorded which). It is not recorded whose cells these are; they may come from a transplant donor.

This clonotype has only a few counts. CDR3 amino acids: CAISEKGRGTGELFF. The CDR3 bases are TGTGCCATCAGTGAGAAGGGACGGGGGACCGGGGAGCTGTTTTTT. V is TRBV10-3 and J is TRBJ2-2; D possibly corresponds to TRBD2 (6 bases). Germline-derived CDR1 and CDR2 are ENHRY and SYGVKD. V lost 2 bases and J lost 5, with 12 bases in between. This CDR3 has 15 residues.

This chain links TRBV12-3 or TRBV12-4 with TRBJ1-6; D is undetermined. Trimming removed 3 bases at V and 6 bases at J, with 12 bases between. The length of the CDR3 is 15 residues. CDR3 bases: TGTGCCAGCAGTTTGCAGGTCCGGGGTAATTCACCCCTCCACTTT. Protein sequence: CASSLQVRGNSPLHF.

The chain has TRBV29-1 and TRBJ2-2; 11 nucleotides agree with TRBD2. V dropped 2 bases and J dropped 3; count of bases not matched to a gene: 11. The CDR3 runs to 18 residues. CDR1 is SQVTM, CDR2 ANQGSEA, per germline. The chain's CDR3 is CSVESRSRLAGHTGELFF. The CDR3, as DNA: TGCAGCGTTGAATCGCGGTCCCGACTAGCGGGACACACCGGGGAGCTGTTTTTT.

In its sample, this clonotype was seen a few times. The chain combines TRBV11-2 with TRBJ2-1; 11 bases map to TRBD2. Unmatched junction bases numbered 9, after V lost 1 base and J lost 1 base. CDR3 length: 19 amino acids. The germline V gene has CDR1 SGHAT and CDR2 FQNNGV. The CDR3 sequence: CASSLGLTSGKGSYNEQFF. In DNA, the CDR3 is TGTGCCAGCAGCTTAGGGTTGACTAGCGGGAAGGGGTCCTACAATGAGCAGTTCTTC.

This clonotype was observed a handful of times. The CDR3 coding sequence is TGTGCCAGCACCCCCCTGGGACCGACGGGTGGGGAGCAGTTCTTC. Amino acids: CASTPLGPTGGEQFF. The chain couples TRBV27 to TRBJ2-1; either TRBD1 or TRBD2 may supply D (5 bases each). This CDR3 region has 15 residues. CDR1 and CDR2 (germline): MNHEY, SMNVEV (reference sequence). Trimming pared 7 bases from V and 10 bases from J, leaving 23 bases between.

Only a few counts were recorded for this clonotype. The rearrangement joins TRBV4-1 to TRBJ1-2; D unresolved. This CDR3 spans 14 amino acids. Trimming pared 1 base from V and 4 bases from J, leaving 10 bases between. CDR1 MGHRA and CDR2 YSYEKL come from the germline V gene. The CDR3 sequence: CASSQVIPIYGYTF. The CDR3 DNA is TGCGCCAGCAGCCAAGTAATCCCCATCTATGGCTACACCTTC.

The sample holds many counts of this clonotype. The chain combines TRBV10-3 with TRBJ2-7, with a possible D match to TRBD1 (6 bases). Germline V gene lookup returns CDR1 ENHRY and CDR2 SYGVKD. The CDR3 extends over 13 amino acids. Between the trimmed V and J ends, which lost 6 bases and 3 bases, there was a span of 12 bases. The DNA for the CDR3 is TGTGCCATCAGATCCAGGACAGACTACGAGCAGTACTTC. Its protein is CAIRSRTDYEQYF.

At least ten counts were recorded for this clonotype. V gene TRBV7-9 combines with J gene TRBJ2-2; unclear D gene. V was pared by 5 bases and J by 8 bases, with 12 bases between. Germline V gives CDR1 SEHNR, CDR2 FQNEAQ (reference sequence). This CDR3 is built from 13 residues. CDR3 in amino acids: CASSPLRAGELFF. The CDR3 DNA sequence: TGTGCCAGCAGCCCCCTTCGGGCAGGGGAGCTGTTTTTT.

This clonotype was detected a few times. This chain joins TRBV11-1 and TRBJ2-1, with 9 bases matching TRBD2. V dropped 5 bases and J dropped 3; count of bases not matched to a gene: 17. The CDR3 has 19 amino acids. In germline, CDR1 is SGHAT, CDR2 FQDESV (reference sequence). The CDR3 here is CASSRDGLAPGGFYNEQFF. The DNA for the CDR3 is TGTGCCAGCAGCCGCGATGGACTAGCGCCCGGGGGTTTCTACAATGAGCAGTTCTTC.

This clonotype has just a few counts. The CDR3 DNA reads as TGTGCCAGCAGTTTGGGCTGGGGGGCGATAATCGGCTACACCTTC. This gives the protein CASSLGWGAIIGYTF. This chain joins TRBV12-3 or TRBV12-4 and TRBJ1-2, with D perhaps TRBD1 (6 bases). Deletions cut 3 bases from V and 8 bases from J, with 19 bases between. The CDR3 covers 15 residues.

This clonotype was picked up a small number of times. This chain uses TRBV30 with TRBJ1-2; 7 nucleotides agree with TRBD1. Germline CDR1 reads GTSNPN; CDR2 reads SVGIG (reference sequence). The CDR3 runs to 12 residues. V was pared by 5 bases and J by 3 bases, with 3 bases of the junction left unmatched. CDR3 in amino acids: CAWAQGDYGYTF. The CDR3 DNA reads as TGTGCCTGGGCCCAGGGGGACTATGGCTACACCTTC. Full variable domain (remainder filled in from reference TRBV30 and TRBJ1-2): SQTIHQWPATLVQPVGSPLSLECTVEGTSNPNLYWYRQAAGRGLQLLFYSVGIGQISSEVPQNLSASRPQDRQFILSSKKLLLSDSGFYLCAWAQGDYGYTFGSGTRLTVV.

This clonotype was observed a few times. This rearrangement joins TRBV7-2 to TRBJ2-3; TRBD2 agrees at 10 bases. The germline CDR1 and CDR2 sequences are SGHTA and FQGNSA. With V trimmed by 9 bases and J by 2 bases, 5 bases remained unmatched. CDR3 length: 14 residues. Written as DNA, the CDR3 is TGTGCCAGTAGCGGGGGGTCCCCCACAGATACGCAGTATTTT. Encoded protein: CASSGGSPTDTQYF.

J is TRBJ2-2 and V is TRBV11-3; D is perhaps TRBD1 or TRBD2 (5 bases each). This CDR3 is 16 amino acids long. V was trimmed by 4 bases and J by 7 bases, leaving 19 bases between them. Germline CDR1 SGHNT, CDR2 YENEEA. In DNA form, the CDR3 reads TGTGCCAGCAGCTCCCGGCGGGCAGGGCGACACGGGGAGCTGTTTTTT. Translation gives CASSSRRAGRHGELFF.

The genes are TRBV12-3 or TRBV12-4 and TRBJ1-3, with D possibly being TRBD1 (6 bases). CDR3 size: 14 residues. Trimming stripped 5 bases from V and 4 bases from J, with 12 bases between. The CDR3 reads CASSTTGNGNTIYF. The CDR3 DNA reads TGTGCCAGCAGTACAACAGGGAACGGAAACACCATATATTTT.

The chain carries TRBV25-1 and TRBJ2-1; TRBD2 aligns across 10 bases. The J segment lost 4 bases and the V segment lost 6 bases, leaving 3 bases of the junction unmatched. CDR1 and CDR2 from the germline V gene are MGHDK and SYGVNS. The length of the CDR3 is 14 residues. The CDR3 DNA sequence: TGTGCCAGCAGAGCGGGAGGGAATTACAATGAGCAGTTCTTC. Its translation: CASRAGGNYNEQFF. The full variable domain, rest sourced from reference TRBV25-1 and TRBJ2-1, is EADIYQTPRYLVIGTGKKITLECSQTMGHDKMYWYQQDPGMELHLIHYSYGVNSTEKGDLSSESTVSRIRTEHFPLTLESARPSHTSQYLCASRAGGNYNEQFFGPGTRLTVL.

This clonotype was recorded a few times. The rearrangement joins TRBV6-2 or TRBV6-3 to TRBJ2-3, with 12 positions matching TRBD2. Germline loops: CDR1 MNHEY, CDR2 SVGEGT. CDR3 length equals 16 residues. V lost 0 bases, J lost 5 bases, and 3 bases stayed unmatched. CDR3 sequence: CASSYSRLAGEDTQYF. CDR3 bases: TGTGCCAGCAGTTACTCGAGACTAGCGGGGGAAGATACGCAGTATTTT.

This clonotype was picked up many times. V usage is TRBV12-3 or TRBV12-4 and J usage is TRBJ1-4, with D tentatively TRBD1 (5 bases). There are 12 residues in the CDR3. The V gene lost 6 bases and the J gene lost 8 bases, with 10 bases spanning the gap. The CDR3 protein is CASRRGDEKLFF. Written as DNA, the CDR3 is TGTGCCAGCAGGAGGGGTGACGAAAAACTGTTTTTT.

This sequence joins TRBV6-5 and TRBJ2-1; TRBD2 aligns across 11 bases. Trimming removed 4 bases from V and 8 bases from J; junction bases left unmatched: 4. Germline V CDR1 and CDR2: MNHEY, SVGAGI. This CDR3 is built from 14 residues. The CDR3 sequence: CASSWGLAADEQFF. The CDR3 DNA is TGTGCCAGCAGTTGGGGACTAGCGGCTGATGAGCAGTTCTTC.

V gene TRBV7-2 combines with J gene TRBJ1-5; 7 bases are shared with TRBD1. V trimming: 6 bases; J trimming: 3 bases; junction bases outside the gene matches: 8. The V gene's germline CDR1 is SGHTA and CDR2 FQGNSA. This CDR3 is 15 amino acids long. The CDR3 region is CASRRTTGTNQPQHF. CDR3 in DNA: TGTGCCAGCAGGCGGACGACAGGGACCAATCAGCCCCAGCATTTT.

This clonotype was observed a few times. The gene calls are TRBV6-1 and TRBJ2-3, with 9 nucleotides matching TRBD1. Germline CDR1 is MNHNS and CDR2 is SASEGT. Trimming cost V 6 bases and J 4 bases; bases outside gene matches: 11. This CDR3 spans 16 amino acids. DNA of the CDR3: TGTGCCAGCAGAAACCACCGGGACAGGGCGGCAGATACGCAGTATTTT. Protein product: CASRNHRDRAADTQYF.

Here the CDR3 DNA reads TGCGCCAGCAGCCATCGCCCCGTAGTGGTAGGGAACACTGAAGCTTTCTTT. This gives the protein CASSHRPVVVGNTEAFF. J is TRBJ1-1 and V is TRBV4-3; D gene unclear. This CDR3 spans 17 amino acids. V was clipped by 3 bases and J by 1 base, with 18 bases between them. Germline-derived CDR1 and CDR2 are LGHNA and YSLEER.